Listed here are 20 T cell receptor beta chains from one sample, sequenced in a study of OX40 agonist ivuxolimab in advanced cancers. Only in-frame clones appear in the TCRdb table, and some are missing; sequencing was by immunoSEQ multiplex PCR. This table has tens of thousands of clones, about nine tenths appearing once. This material consisted of CD4+ or CD8+ T cells sorted from blood, taken in a trial of the OX40 agonist ivuxolimab. The receptor source for this set is an adult with an advanced solid tumor such as melanoma, head and neck, liver or kidney cancer.

This clone was seen a single time. The CDR3 ends on some other residue instead of the conserved phenylalanine or tryptophan, so this is likely a read error. V usage is TRBV5-1 and J usage is TRBJ1-1; D is perhaps TRBD1 (6 bases). Trimming cost V 5 bases and J 1 base, with 12 bases left between them. Germline loops: CDR1 SGHRS, CDR2 YFSETQ. This CDR3 contains 14 residues. The CDR3 DNA reads as TGCGCCAGCAGTCTTCCAGGGGAGAACACTGAAGCTTTCTCT. Translated, it gives CASSLPGENTEAFS.

CDR3 DNA: TGCAGCGCCAGCCCTACGGAGTCTGAAGCTTTCTTT. Its protein product is CSASPTESEAFF. The chain is built from TRBV29-1 and TRBJ1-1; D gene ambiguous. The CDR3 runs 12 residues. Trimming took 7 bases from V and 6 from J, leaving 15 bases between them. The V gene's germline CDR1 is SQVTM and CDR2 ANQGSEA.

This clone was seen only once. Written as DNA, the CDR3 is TGCAGCGTTGAAGATCAAATTAGCGGGAGGGCCGGGGAGCAGTTCTTC. This sequence encodes CSVEDQISGRAGEQFF. J is TRBJ2-1 and V is TRBV29-1; TRBD2 matches at 11 bases. The V segment lost 0 bases and the J segment 10 bases; nucleotides outside the gene matches: 11. There are 16 residues in the CDR3. Germline V lookup: CDR1 SQVTM, CDR2 ANQGSEA.

J is TRBJ2-5 and V is TRBV7-9, with 13 nucleotides matching TRBD2. Trimming removed 6 bases from V and 5 bases from J; junction bases left unmatched: 9. The germline V gene has CDR1 SEHNR and CDR2 FQNEAQ (reference sequence). This CDR3 has 16 amino acids. CDR3 loop: CASRRGLAGETETQYF. The CDR3 nucleotides are TGTGCCAGCAGACGTGGACTAGCGGGAGAGACGGAGACCCAGTACTTC.

The chain uses TRBV27 and TRBJ2-7, with D perhaps matching TRBD2 (5 bases). V gave up 3 bases and J gave up 0 bases, with 6 bases separating them. This CDR3 contains 13 residues. Germline V gene data show CDR1 as MNHEY and CDR2 as SMNVEV (reference sequence). CDR3 sequence (DNA): TGTGCCAGCAGTTTTAGCGTCTCCTACGAGCAGTACTTC. Translating gives CASSFSVSYEQYF.

V gene TRBV9 combines with J gene TRBJ2-5; TRBD2 agrees at 7 bases. CDR1 is SGDLS, CDR2 YYNGEE, per germline. V shed 0 bases, J shed 11 bases, and the junction held 4 bases outside the gene matches. There are 12 residues in the CDR3. CDR3 loop: CASSVEAGEQYF. CDR3 sequence (DNA): TGTGCCAGCAGCGTAGAGGCGGGGGAGCAGTACTTC.

The rearrangement links TRBV18 to TRBJ2-5; D is perhaps TRBD2 (5 bases). The CDR3 has 15 residues. The germline gives CDR1 KGHSH, CDR2 LQKENI. V lost 1 base and J 1 base, leaving 10 bases between the germline ends. The CDR3 here is CASSPRAGVQETQYF. DNA of the CDR3: TGTGCCAGCTCACCACGGGCGGGCGTCCAAGAGACCCAGTACTTC.

The rearrangement joins TRBV7-8 to TRBJ2-1; 11 bases align to TRBD2. CDR3 length: 18 residues. Germline V CDR1 and CDR2: SGHVS, FQNEAQ. The junction had 9 bases not matched to a gene; V was cut back by 0 bases and J by 5 bases. The CDR3 loop reads CASSLARGLLAGDNEQFF. CDR3 nucleotides: TGTGCCAGCAGCTTAGCAAGGGGGTTACTAGCGGGGGACAATGAGCAGTTCTTC.

The chain uses TRBV18 and TRBJ1-1, with TRBD1 identical over 7 bases. The germline CDR1 and CDR2 sequences are KGHSH and LQKENI. With 1 base clipped from V and 3 bases from J, the junction kept 2 bases outside the gene matches. CDR3 length equals 14 residues. The CDR3 loop reads CASSPQGADTEAFF. CDR3 nucleotide sequence: TGTGCCAGCTCACCACAGGGGGCCGACACTGAAGCTTTCTTT.

V usage is TRBV9 and J usage is TRBJ2-1, with a weak D call TRBD2 (6 bases). The germline gives CDR1 SGDLS, CDR2 YYNGEE. The CDR3 sequence is 13 residues long. V lost 0 bases, J lost 13 bases, and 14 bases lay in between. In DNA, the CDR3 is TGTGCCAGCAGCGTAGGTGTCGGAGGGTCCCAGTTCTTC. It yields the protein CASSVGVGGSQFF.

This clone was detected a few times. The rearrangement links TRBV7-9 to TRBJ2-7; possible D gene TRBD1, 6 bases. The CDR3 spans 15 residues. Trimming left V 1 base short and J 5 bases short, with 15 bases between. CDR1 is SEHNR and CDR2 is FQNEAQ in the germline V gene (reference sequence). The CDR3 DNA follows: TGTGCCAGCAGCTTAGGCATTTCAGGGGACGACGAGCAGTACTTC. Protein sequence: CASSLGISGDDEQYF.

The gene calls are TRBV9 and TRBJ2-2; 12 bases agree with TRBD2. Germline CDR1 reads SGDLS; CDR2 reads YYNGEE. There are 17 residues in the CDR3. Trimming cost V 4 bases and J 0 bases; bases outside gene matches: 4. CDR3 residues: CASSPTSGRSNTGELFF. As DNA, the CDR3 is TGTGCCAGCAGCCCGACTAGCGGGAGATCGAACACCGGGGAGCTGTTTTTT.

This chain links TRBV9 with TRBJ2-7; TRBD2 aligns across 9 bases. The CDR3 consists of 16 residues. Germline trimming cut 0 bases from V and 1 base from J; bases unmatched to any gene: 5. Germline loops: CDR1 SGDLS, CDR2 YYNGEE. This chain's CDR3 is CASSVDSGLASYEQYF. CDR3 nucleotide sequence: TGTGCCAGCAGCGTAGATTCTGGACTAGCGTCCTACGAGCAGTACTTC.

The V and J genes are TRBV27 and TRBJ2-4; 7 bases fit TRBD1. This CDR3 contains 17 residues. Trimming removed 0 bases from V and 0 bases from J; junction bases left unmatched: 5. Germline CDR1 reads MNHEY; CDR2 reads SMNVEV (reference sequence). The CDR3 sequence is CASSLSADRLAKNIQYF. CDR3 DNA: TGTGCCAGCAGTTTATCGGCGGACAGGCTAGCCAAAAACATTCAGTACTTC.

The rearrangement uses TRBV7-9 and TRBJ2-1; D gene uncertain. The CDR3 runs to 11 residues. Germline CDR1 and CDR2: SEHNR and FQNEAQ (reference sequence). V lost 9 bases and J 4 bases, leaving 7 bases between the germline ends. The CDR3 DNA reads as TGTGCCAGAGCAGTTTACAATGAGCAGTTCTTC. Translating it yields CARAVYNEQFF.

The rearrangement links TRBV7-9 to TRBJ2-7; D is unclear. V was cut by 3 bases and J by 4 bases, with 25 bases left in between. CDR1 and CDR2 (germline): SEHNR, FQNEAQ (reference sequence). The CDR3 has 18 amino acids. For the CDR3, the DNA is TGTGCCAGCAGCTTTTACCGCGGAAGGACGGAAAAAATTTACGAGCAGTACTTC. Translation: CASSFYRGRTEKIYEQYF.

The chain joins TRBV5-1 to TRBJ1-1; D remains ambiguous. The V end was cut by 3 bases, the J end by 11 bases, with 23 bases between. This CDR3 has 15 amino acids. Looked up from germline, CDR1 is SGHRS and CDR2 is YFSETQ. CDR3 protein: CASSSGHGVGRFAFF. Here the CDR3 DNA reads TGCGCCAGCAGCTCCGGCCATGGGGTTGGGCGGTTCGCTTTCTTT.

The gene calls are TRBV27 and TRBJ1-2; possibly TRBD1 for D (6 bases). The CDR3 is 12 residues long. Germline assignment: CDR1 MNHEY and CDR2 SMNVEV (reference sequence). Trimming removed 6 bases from V and 4 bases from J, with 9 bases in between. The CDR3 spells CASRDSGYGYTF. The CDR3 coding sequence is TGTGCCAGCAGGGACAGTGGCTATGGCTACACCTTC.

There are a few counts of this clone. The J gene is TRBJ2-3, the V gene TRBV6-1; D gene unclear. V gave up 6 bases and J gave up 8 bases, with 6 bases separating them. CDR1 is MNHNS, CDR2 SASEGT, per germline. This CDR3 comprises 10 residues. The CDR3 region is CASSLGTQYF. CDR3 nucleotide sequence: TGTGCCAGCAGCTTGGGTACGCAGTATTTT.

This chain connects TRBV11-3 to TRBJ2-5; TRBD2 agrees at 10 bases. Gene TRBJ2-7 matches the end of the DNA better, so the J call may be wrong. Per germline, CDR1 SGHNT and CDR2 YENEEA. There are 18 residues in the CDR3. The CDR3 protein is CASSVTNLIAGGVYEQYF. The CDR3 DNA sequence: TGTGCCAGCAGCGTAACCAATCTTATAGCGGGAGGAGTCTACGAGCAGTACTTC.